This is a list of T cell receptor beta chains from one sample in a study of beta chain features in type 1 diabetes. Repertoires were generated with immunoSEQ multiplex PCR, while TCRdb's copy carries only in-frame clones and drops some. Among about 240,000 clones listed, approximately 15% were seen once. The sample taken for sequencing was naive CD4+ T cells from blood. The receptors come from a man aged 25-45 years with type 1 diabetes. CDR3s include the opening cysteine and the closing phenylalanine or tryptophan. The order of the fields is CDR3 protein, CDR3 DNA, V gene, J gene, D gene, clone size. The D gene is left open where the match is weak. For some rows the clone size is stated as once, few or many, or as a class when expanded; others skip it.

CDR3: CSASARLSSTEAFF
DNA: TGCAGCGCCTCCGCGAGGCTGTCGAGCACTGAAGCTTTCTTT
V: TRBV29-1
J: TRBJ1-1
D: .
size: .

CDR3: CASSRDFLKPQHF
DNA: TGTGCCAGTAGCCGGGACTTTCTGAAGCCCCAGCATTTT
V: TRBV19
J: TRBJ1-5
D: .
size: .

CDR3: CASSERRGGGETQYF
DNA: TGTGCCAGCAGTGAACGAAGGGGGGGCGGAGAGACCCAGTACTTC
V: TRBV6-1
J: TRBJ2-5
D: .
size: .

CDR3: CAWSSGAFDEQYF
DNA: TGTGCCTGGAGCTCTGGGGCATTCGACGAGCAGTACTTC
V: TRBV30
J: TRBJ2-7
D: .
size: few

CDR3: CASTYTGGGGETQYF
DNA: TGTGCCAGCACCTACACAGGGGGCGGAGGAGAGACCCAGTACTTC
V: TRBV2
J: TRBJ2-5
D: TRBD1
size: .

CDR3: CASSLEGEQFF
DNA: TGCGCCAGCAGCCTTGAGGGTGAGCAGTTCTTC
V: TRBV5-1
J: TRBJ2-1
D: .
size: few

CDR3: CASSEWVGRGYGYTF
DNA: TGTGCCAGCAGTGAATGGGTTGGAAGGGGATATGGCTACACCTTC
V: TRBV25-1
J: TRBJ1-2
D: .
size: .

CDR3: CASSYEFNQPQHF
DNA: TGTGCCAGCAGTTACGAGTTCAATCAGCCCCAGCATTTT
V: TRBV6-5
J: TRBJ1-5
D: .
size: few

CDR3: CASSGNLGPNQPQHF
DNA: TGTGCCAGCAGTGGGAACTTGGGGCCGAATCAGCCCCAGCATTTT
V: TRBV2
J: TRBJ1-5
D: .
size: few

CDR3: CASKLWQGKNQPQHF
DNA: TGTGCCAGCAAGTTATGGCAGGGTAAAAATCAGCCCCAGCATTTT
V: TRBV19
J: TRBJ1-5
D: .
size: few

CDR3: CASSLTGYEQYF
DNA: TGTGCCAGCAGTCTGACAGGGTACGAGCAGTACTTC
V: TRBV6-7
J: TRBJ2-7
D: TRBD1
size: few

CDR3: CASSQGLAGGSATQYF
DNA: TGTGCCAGCAGCCAGGGACTAGCGGGGGGGTCGGCGACCCAGTACTTC
V: TRBV2
J: TRBJ2-5
D: TRBD2
size: .

CDR3: CASSSRSYEQYF
DNA: TGTGCCAGCAGCTCCAGATCCTACGAGCAGTACTTC
V: TRBV7-9
J: TRBJ2-7
D: .
size: .

CDR3: CATSRDRGGSPLHF
DNA: TGTGCCACCAGCAGAGATCGCGGGGGCTCACCCCTCCACTTT
V: TRBV15
J: TRBJ1-6
D: .
size: .

CDR3: CASSQEMTGGPHEQFF
DNA: TGTGCCAGCAGCCAAGAGATGACGGGAGGGCCCCATGAGCAGTTCTTC
V: TRBV14
J: TRBJ2-1
D: TRBD2
size: .

CDR3: CASSPEQGSGTEAFF
DNA: TGTGCCAGCTCACCGGAACAGGGGTCGGGCACTGAAGCTTTCTTT
V: TRBV18
J: TRBJ1-1
D: TRBD1
size: few

CDR3: CASSRQGVAFF
DNA: TGTGCCAGCAGCCGACAGGGGGTAGCTTTCTTT
V: TRBV6-5
J: TRBJ1-1
D: TRBD1
size: .

CDR3: CASSGQGGNQPQHF
DNA: TGTGCCAGCAGCGGACAGGGTGGCAATCAGCCCCAGCATTTT
V: TRBV7-2
J: TRBJ1-5
D: TRBD1
size: .

CDR3: CASSPRDRGEQYF
DNA: TGTGCCAGCAGCCCCCGGGACAGGGGCGAGCAGTACTTC
V: TRBV7-9
J: TRBJ2-7
D: TRBD1
size: .

CDR3: CASSLLGGMAGANVLTF
DNA: TGTGCCAGCAGCTTATTAGGAGGAATGGCTGGGGCCAACGTCCTGACTTTC
V: TRBV7-6
J: TRBJ2-6
D: .
size: .

CDR3: CASSGGGEQYF
DNA: TGTGCCAGCAGCGGGGGGGGCGAGCAGTACTTC
V: TRBV9
J: TRBJ2-7
D: TRBD2
size: few

CDR3: CASSLAGEYNEQFF
DNA: TGTGCCAGCAGCTTGGCGGGAGAATATAATGAGCAGTTCTTC
V: TRBV5-6
J: TRBJ2-1
D: .
size: few

CDR3: CASSLAGSQGTQYF
DNA: TGTGCCAGCAGCTTGGCCGGCTCGCAGGGGACGCAGTATTTT
V: TRBV5-6
J: TRBJ2-3
D: .
size: .

CDR3: CSVEKGADEKLFF
DNA: TGCAGCGTTGAAAAGGGGGCCGATGAAAAACTGTTTTTT
V: TRBV29-1
J: TRBJ1-4
D: TRBD1
size: few

CDR3: CASSLQGAVNEQYF
DNA: TGCGCCAGCAGCCTACAGGGGGCGGTGAACGAGCAGTACTTC
V: TRBV5-1
J: TRBJ2-7
D: TRBD1
size: .

CDR3: CASSTQPGQGAYEQFF
DNA: TGCGCCAGCAGCACACAACCGGGACAGGGGGCCTATGAGCAGTTCTTC
V: TRBV5-1
J: TRBJ2-1
D: TRBD1
size: few